This entry features one T cell receptor beta chain sequence. This clone was observed a handful of times. The target of this receptor is not known. Base qualities are not provided; no much larger clone lies one nucleotide away. TCRbeta CDR3 regions were amplified from genomic DNA by means of the immunoSEQ Assay, a bias-controlled multiplex PCR. As for how the authors treated the data: The number of nucleated cells in each sample was estimated by amplification of reference gene primers within the assay. To quantify the absolute abundance of each unique TCRbeta CDR3 rearrangement, sequence reads were collapsed and filtered. Productive Simpson clonality was computed per sample as the square root of Simpson's diversity index over productive rearrangements. Held by TCRdb, this immuneACCESS table contains in-frame sequences only and omits some clones. Under half of the omission traces to an unresolved V gene where checked; the cause of the rest is unknown. V and J calls and clone size are given by that table; D and trimming were obtained from the DNA. Counted in this sample were around 50,000 clones; more than 75% of them appeared once. The ten largest clones represent about 10% of the sample.

At the junction V is shortened by 2 bases and J by 4 bases, with 12 bases in between. CDR1 and CDR2 were assigned from the germline V gene as SGHVS and FQNEAQ. CDR3 length: 14 amino acids, cysteine to phenylalanine. Only CDR3 DNA is held: 42 bases, read in frame from base 1. The data were obtained in a study of blood T cell repertoires in COVID-19 (TCRdb year 2020). Context from the whole study: Samples covering the acute and convalescent phases of COVID-19 were provided by collaborators in the United States, Italy and Spain. Nearly every sample came with metadata listing a de-identified subject ID, COVID-19 status, age in years and sex. The repertoires were made available in a free public database intended to serve as a resource for research on the immune response to SARS-CoV-2. Where available, HLA class I and class II types were obtained from metadata supplied by the sample provider rather than from assay-based typing. Deeply sampled blood TCRbeta repertoires from subjects exposed to, actively infected with, or recovered from COVID-19 were included in the dataset. The material from the prospective study consisted of cDNA or gDNA derived from T cells, B-cell-depleted T cells, or PBMCs. Samples were obtained from the ongoing ImmuneRACE study (first 160 participants) and from 1,254 subjects provided by 6 global collaborators.

Collaborating institutions collected whole blood in K2EDTA tubes following their own protocols. Collaborator samples were shipped for TCRbeta analysis as frozen whole blood, isolated PBMCs, or DNA extracted from either sample type. Beyond this particular receptor, the publication reports: Clinical and demographic metadata were provided uncurated, with the amount varying by source and participant.

Here the chain combines TRBV7-8 and TRBJ2-7; TRBD2 is perhaps the D gene, given 5 matching bases. Sequenced sample: peripheral blood. The TCR originated in a man aged 50 to 59 with active COVID-19. The DNA is as follows: TGTGCCAGCAGCTTATTCGGGGTCAGGTACGAGCAGTACTTC. It specifies CASSLFGVRYEQYF. With the portions outside the CDR3 filled from the reference TRBV7-8 and TRBJ2-7 genes, the complete variable region becomes GAGVSQSPRYKVAKRGQDVALRCDPISGHVSLFWYQQALGQGPEFLTYFQNEAQLDKSGLPSDRFFAERPEGSVSTLKIQRTQQEDSAVYLCASSLFGVRYEQYFGPGTRLTVT.